The 30 T cell receptor beta chains in this list originate from one sample, sequenced in a study of shared clonotypes between healthy human individuals. Profiled with immunoSEQ multiplex PCR; TCRdb holds only in-frame clones, not every one. The data show about 2.4 million clones, with under 95% seen just once and approximately 0.37% held by the top ten. Sequences were obtained from naive CD4+ T cells from PBMCs. Regarding subset: CD45RA+ positively selected. These receptors all come from a man between 18 and 35 years old in good health. Some clones in this sample may be carry-over from other donors' samples.

V gene TRBV4-1 combines with J gene TRBJ2-3, with D unclear. V gave up 4 bases and J gave up 0 bases, with 17 bases separating them. This CDR3 has 17 residues. Looked up from germline, CDR1 is MGHRA and CDR2 is YSYEKL. The CDR3 DNA sequence: TGCGCCAGCAGCCCGCCCAAAGGCGTCTACAGCACAGATACGCAGTATTTT. Translation: CASSPPKGVYSTDTQYF.

The chain couples TRBV28 to TRBJ2-7; D unclear. V lost 6 bases and J lost 3, with 9 bases in between. The CDR3 covers 12 residues. Germline CDR1 and CDR2: MDHEN and SYDVKM. As DNA, the CDR3 is TGTGCCAGCAGATCTGACCTCTACGAGCAGTACTTC. Translated: CASRSDLYEQYF.

This chain connects TRBV28 to TRBJ2-5; the match to TRBD2 covers 7 bases. V lost 5 bases to trimming and J lost 3 bases; unmatched junction nucleotides: 15. Per the germline V gene, CDR1 is MDHEN and CDR2 is SYDVKM. The CDR3 length is 17 residues. The CDR3 protein is CASSLALGLVLEETQYF. The CDR3 DNA sequence: TGTGCCAGCAGTCTCGCGCTAGGACTAGTTTTGGAAGAGACCCAGTACTTC.

V gene TRBV30 combines with J gene TRBJ1-5; D is perhaps TRBD1 (5 bases). This CDR3 is 14 amino acids long. Germline loops: CDR1 GTSNPN, CDR2 SVGIG (reference sequence). Trimming pared 7 bases from V and 5 bases from J, leaving 18 bases between. CDR3 region: CAYNQGQRYQPQHF. The CDR3 DNA is TGTGCCTATAACCAGGGCCAAAGGTATCAGCCCCAGCATTTT.

This chain links TRBV7-9 with TRBJ2-3; TRBD2 might be the D (6 bases). V lost 2 bases and J 0 bases, leaving 9 bases between the germline ends. Germline V gene data show CDR1 as SEHNR and CDR2 as FQNEAQ (reference sequence). The CDR3 is 15 amino acids. The CDR3 DNA follows: TGTGCCAGCAGCTTAATCGGGACTAGCACAGATACGCAGTATTTT. Translation: CASSLIGTSTDTQYF.

The rearrangement links TRBV11-1 to TRBJ1-2; 9 bases are shared with TRBD1. Trimming cost V 5 bases and J 3 bases; bases outside gene matches: 13. This CDR3 region has 17 residues. Looked up from germline, CDR1 is SGHAT and CDR2 is FQDESV (reference sequence). The CDR3 loop is CASSTPGQGPSHYGYTF. CDR3 nucleotide sequence: TGTGCCAGCAGCACACCGGGACAGGGACCGTCGCACTATGGCTACACCTTC.

This clone appeared once. This chain connects TRBV7-2 to TRBJ2-1; 11 bases map to TRBD2. The germline V gene has CDR1 SGHTA and CDR2 FQGNSA. Germline trimming cut 1 base from V and 12 bases from J; bases unmatched to any gene: 5. CDR3 length equals 14 residues. As DNA, the CDR3 is TGTGCCAGCAGCTTAGTCGGGCTAGCGGGAGGGCAGTTCTTC. It translates to CASSLVGLAGGQFF. The whole variable domain, filled in from reference TRBV7-2 and TRBJ2-1, reads GAGVSQSPSNKVTEKGKDVELRCDPISGHTALYWYRQSLGQGLEFLIYFQGNSAPDKSGLPSDRFSAERTGGSVSTLTIQRTQQEDSAVYLCASSLVGLAGGQFFGPGTRLTVL.

This clone was counted a single time. The chain joins TRBV9 to TRBJ2-3; weak D call: TRBD1 (7 bases). The V gene's germline CDR1 is SGDLS and CDR2 YYNGEE. The CDR3 spans 15 residues. Trimming shortened V by 6 bases and J by 1 base, and 15 bases separated the two germline ends. The DNA of the CDR3 is TGTGCCAGCAATCCCAGGGGGACTGGCACAGATACGCAGTATTTT. Translation gives CASNPRGTGTDTQYF.

Concerning this clone: This sample also contains other DNA sequences that code for the same CDR3. V usage is TRBV18 and J usage is TRBJ1-3; TRBD1 matches 8 bases. Germline V gives CDR1 KGHSH, CDR2 LQKENI. V was clipped by 3 bases and J by 2 bases; unmatched bases: 3. The CDR3 has 15 amino acids. In DNA form, the CDR3 reads TGTGCCAGCTCACCGCTGACAGGGGCTGGAAACACCATATATTTT. This sequence encodes CASSPLTGAGNTIYF.

In the case of this clone: The same CDR3 also results from other DNA sequences found in this sample. The chain employs TRBV19 and TRBJ1-5, with D tentatively TRBD1 (6 bases). Trimming shortened V by 5 bases and J by 2 bases, and 13 bases separated the two germline ends. The CDR3 consists of 15 residues. Germline CDR1 is LNHDA and CDR2 is SQIVND (reference sequence). The CDR3 is CASSSRGSGNQPQHF. The CDR3 DNA reads TGTGCCAGTAGTTCTAGGGGGTCTGGCAATCAGCCCCAGCATTTT.

The chain recombines TRBV5-4 with TRBJ2-7, with 9 bases lining up with TRBD1. V was pared by 4 bases and J by 3 bases, with 8 bases of the junction left unmatched. The CDR3 contains 15 residues. CDR1 is SGHNT and CDR2 is YYREEE in the germline V gene (reference sequence). The CDR3 DNA is TGTGCCAGCAGCCTACCGGGACAGGGCCTCTACGAGCAGTACTTC. This codes for CASSLPGQGLYEQYF.

The gene calls are TRBV5-1 and TRBJ2-3; 9 bases match TRBD2. V was pared by 4 bases and J by 0 bases, with 9 bases of the junction left unmatched. Germline V gene data show CDR1 as SGHRS and CDR2 as YFSETQ. CDR3 length: 17 residues. CDR3 in DNA: TGCGCCAGCAGCCCAGTGCGGGGGGGCCCTAGCACAGATACGCAGTATTTT. Translating gives CASSPVRGGPSTDTQYF.

This rearrangement joins TRBV19 to TRBJ1-1; D uncertain. Germline V gene lookup returns CDR1 LNHDA and CDR2 SQIVND (reference sequence). The CDR3 consists of 12 residues. The V and J ends lost 5 bases and 1 base respectively, with 5 bases between them. The CDR3 nucleotides are TGTGCCAGTAGTCTGGAGAACACTGAAGCTTTCTTT. Translating it yields CASSLENTEAFF.

The V call is TRBV11-3, the J call TRBJ2-2; D remains ambiguous. V gave up 1 base and J gave up 6 bases, with 12 bases separating them. From germline, CDR1 is SGHNT and CDR2 YENEEA. The length of the CDR3 is 15 residues. CDR3 amino acids: CASSLGFRPAGELFF. Here the CDR3 DNA reads TGTGCCAGCAGCTTAGGTTTCCGACCGGCCGGGGAGCTGTTTTTT.

The chain has TRBV7-9 and TRBJ2-5; 8 nucleotides line up with TRBD2. V lost 1 base, J lost 2 bases, and 3 bases stayed unmatched. Germline values: CDR1 SEHNR, CDR2 FQNEAQ (reference sequence). The CDR3 length is 15 residues. CDR3 protein: CASSLVGTRQETQYF. The CDR3 DNA reads TGTGCCAGCAGCTTAGTCGGGACTAGACAAGAGACCCAGTACTTC.

The V gene is TRBV11-3, the J gene TRBJ2-1; possible D gene TRBD2, 6 bases. From germline, CDR1 is SGHNT and CDR2 YENEEA. The CDR3 covers 14 residues. Trimming stripped 4 bases from V and 4 bases from J, with 11 bases between. The CDR3 sequence: CASSSGTLYNEQFF. The DNA for the CDR3 is TGTGCCAGCAGCTCCGGGACTCTTTACAATGAGCAGTTCTTC.

This clone has only one observation. The V call is TRBV6-5, the J call TRBJ2-7, with a tentative D call TRBD2 (5 bases). Germline CDR1 reads MNHEY; CDR2 reads SVGAGI. The CDR3 spans 12 residues. V was trimmed by 6 bases and J by 6 bases, leaving 12 bases between them. The CDR3 sequence is CASSKTRPEQYF. The CDR3 coding sequence is TGTGCCAGCAGCAAAACTAGGCCCGAGCAGTACTTC.

The V and J genes are TRBV7-8 and TRBJ1-1, with 12 bases that match TRBD1. The V gene end was trimmed by 4 bases and the J gene end by 0 bases; junction bases not matched to a gene: 6. This CDR3 has 17 residues. Germline lookup yields CDR1 SGHVS and CDR2 FQNEAQ. The CDR3, as DNA: TGTGCCAGCAGCTGGTCGGGACAGGGGGCCCTGAACACTGAAGCTTTCTTT. The encoded protein is CASSWSGQGALNTEAFF.

The rearrangement joins TRBV6-6 to TRBJ2-5; D possibly corresponds to TRBD2 (6 bases). Germline lookup yields CDR1 MNHNY and CDR2 SVGAGI (reference sequence). The CDR3 covers 14 residues. The V and J ends lost 5 bases and 2 bases respectively, with 12 bases between them. The CDR3 loop is CASSPGTSQETQYF. The CDR3, as DNA: TGTGCCAGCAGTCCAGGGACTTCACAAGAGACCCAGTACTTC.

This clone showed up just once. V gene TRBV11-2 combines with J gene TRBJ2-3; 10 bases are shared with TRBD2. Trimming took 6 bases from V and 4 from J; bases not matched to a gene: 13. Germline CDR1 and CDR2: SGHAT and FQNNGV. There are 17 residues in the CDR3. The CDR3 coding sequence is TGTGCCAGCAGGCTGATGCCGGGACTAGCGCCCGCAGATACGCAGTATTTT. It encodes CASRLMPGLAPADTQYF.

The chain employs TRBV19 and TRBJ2-7; possible D gene TRBD2, 6 bases. The germline V gene has CDR1 LNHDA and CDR2 SQIVND (reference sequence). V dropped 10 bases and J dropped 2 bases, with 21 bases sitting between them. The CDR3 has 15 amino acids. CDR3 coding DNA: TGTGCCACCGAGGGCGGAGGGCACCGGCCCTACGAGCAGTACTTC. Encoded protein: CATEGGGHRPYEQYF.

CDR3 region: CASSPIHLRSEQFF. The CDR3 region has the DNA TGTGCCAGCAGCCCAATCCACCTGCGCAGCGAGCAGTTCTTC. The V gene is TRBV7-2, the J gene TRBJ2-1; D is unresolved. V lost 5 bases to trimming and J lost 10 bases, with 18 bases between them. There are 14 residues in the CDR3. The V gene's germline CDR1 is SGHTA and CDR2 FQGNSA.

The V gene is TRBV7-2, the J gene TRBJ2-1; D uncertain. Germline V gene data show CDR1 as SGHTA and CDR2 as FQGNSA. CDR3 length: 16 amino acids. V was trimmed by 5 bases and J by 0 bases, leaving 14 bases between them. The CDR3 here is CASSPPGSNSYNEQFF. CDR3 coding DNA: TGTGCCAGCAGCCCCCCGGGCAGCAACTCCTACAATGAGCAGTTCTTC.

The V and J genes are TRBV4-1 and TRBJ1-4; D call uncertain. This CDR3 comprises 14 residues. V shed 8 bases and J shed 14 bases, with 24 bases lying between them. From germline, CDR1 is MGHRA and CDR2 YSYEKL. CDR3: CASFPFVGGGKLFF. CDR3 nucleotides: TGCGCCAGCTTTCCCTTTGTGGGCGGCGGAAAGCTGTTTTTT.

This clone was recorded only once. This chain links TRBV5-1 with TRBJ2-3; no firm D call. Deletions cut 4 bases from V and 0 bases from J, with 6 bases between. CDR1 is SGHRS, CDR2 YFSETQ, per germline. The CDR3 is 13 amino acids. The CDR3 bases are TGCGCCAGCAGCCTGTATAGCACAGATACGCAGTATTTT. It is translated as CASSLYSTDTQYF.

The chain has TRBV5-1 and TRBJ1-2; D unclear. The length of the CDR3 is 15 residues. Germline V gene sequence: CDR1 SGHRS, CDR2 YFSETQ. Trimming cost V 4 bases and J 3 bases, with 16 bases left between them. Here the CDR3 reads CASSRFEGADYGYTF. CDR3 sequence (DNA): TGCGCCAGCAGCCGTTTTGAGGGCGCGGACTATGGCTACACCTTC.

V usage is TRBV5-4 and J usage is TRBJ1-3; tentative D call: TRBD1 (5 bases). There are 15 residues in the CDR3. Germline-derived CDR1 and CDR2 are SGHNT and YYREEE (reference sequence). V lost 4 bases and J lost 2, with 13 bases in between. The CDR3 loop is CASSAGTQAGNTIYF. CDR3 nucleotide sequence: TGTGCCAGCAGCGCGGGGACTCAGGCTGGAAACACCATATATTTT. The full variable domain, rest sourced from reference TRBV5-4 and TRBJ1-3, is ETGVTQSPTHLIKTRGQQVTLRCSSQSGHNTVSWYQQALGQGPQFIFQYYREEENGRGNFPPRFSGLQFPNYSSELNVNALELDDSALYLCASSAGTQAGNTIYFGEGSWLTVV.

The count of this clone is one. This chain joins TRBV6-6 and TRBJ2-2; 11 bases are shared with TRBD1. Germline V gene lookup returns CDR1 MNHNY and CDR2 SVGAGI (reference sequence). CDR3 length equals 15 residues. V gave up 4 bases and J gave up 7 bases; unmatched junction bases: 5. In DNA, the CDR3 is TGTGCCAGCAGTTCGGACAGGGGGCAAGTCGGGGAGCTGTTTTTT. Protein sequence: CASSSDRGQVGELFF.

The chain recombines TRBV30 with TRBJ1-2; 10 nucleotides agree with TRBD1. This CDR3 has 14 residues. CDR1 GTSNPN and CDR2 SVGIG come from the germline V gene (reference sequence). V shed 2 bases and J 7 bases; nucleotides not matched to a gene: 7. The CDR3 sequence is CAWSTGTGASGYTF. The CDR3 DNA reads as TGTGCCTGGAGTACCGGGACAGGGGCCTCTGGCTACACCTTC.

This rearrangement joins TRBV30 to TRBJ2-2, with TRBD1 identical over 8 bases. The CDR3 consists of 15 residues. CDR1 is GTSNPN and CDR2 is SVGIG in the germline V gene (reference sequence). With V trimmed by 4 bases and J by 3 bases, 7 bases remained unmatched. The CDR3 region has the DNA TGTGCCTGGACAGGGGGCAATGGGGACACCGGGGAGCTGTTTTTT. Residues: CAWTGGNGDTGELFF.